This T cell receptor beta chain was recovered during a study of T-cell memory formation after mild COVID-19 (dated by TCRdb to the early 2020s). Concerning the study at large: Most TCR sequence clusters were specific to one of the two donors. The cohort comprised two young, previously healthy adult volunteers, one female and one male. In a couple of donors, T-cell clones that expanded and contracted after mild COVID-19 were tracked by sequencing TCRalpha and TCRbeta repertoires over time.

As for this clonotype: Its target antigen remains unknown. No per-base quality is available; no much larger clone lies one base away.

The investigation overall reported the following: Balanced CD4/CD8 phenotypes were observed for clones contracting from day 15 to 85, whereas a bias towards CD4+ was observed for a second wave of clones expanding from day 15 to 37. The detection of some responding clones in pre-infection memory suggests that pre-existing cross-reactive memory T cells joined the SARS-CoV-2 response. Contracting CD4+ clones turned up mainly in the CM and EM memory subsets, whereas EMRA was where CD8+ clones were enriched. The study covered only a couple of mild cases, and larger cohorts including severe cases with pre-infection samples were considered necessary. Whether the second-wave clones peaking on day 37 were SARS-CoV-2 specific was not confirmed.

The sample was run on an Illumina NovaSeq 6000. TCRalpha and TCRbeta cDNA libraries were constructed by 5'RACE with constant-segment primers, with sample barcodes and unique molecular identifiers being introduced. Trizol reagent was used to extract RNA from every sample. Amplification of the libraries took two PCR steps, and the second step added a second sample barcode plus Illumina TruSeq adapters. The libraries were sequenced on an Illumina NovaSeq using 2 x 150 bp paired-end reads. As for the original processing: With migec v1.2.7, reads were demultiplexed and then collapsed into UMI-guided consensus sequences. Using mixcr v2.1.11, the UMI consensuses were aligned to TRA and TRB V and J templates and assembled into clonotypes. Clonotypes were classified as expanded or contracted when called significant by both edgeR and NoisET, with noise models trained on biological replicates. edgeR calls used a false discovery rate-adjusted p below 0.01 and a log2 fold-change threshold of 1. PCA with hierarchical clustering of max-normalized trajectories of the 1000 most abundant clonotypes was used as exploratory dynamics analysis. Separately sequenced CD4+ and CD8+ repertoires were used to assign the CD4 or CD8 phenotype of responding clones. Clones were called with MiXCR by TCRdb after fastp trimmed the public reads at Q25, and only in-frame beta chains were retained. Each CDR3 protein appears once, grouped with its most common genes and DNA. These V and J calls rely on TCRdb rather than the paper's analysis. This sample lists about 340,000 distinct CDR3 sequences; about an eighth were detected once. The ten largest clones take up around a fifth of the sample.

Ficoll-Paque density gradient centrifugation was used to isolate PBMCs. The receptor was derived from a man aged 18 to 29 who had mild COVID-19 (a few samples of this study predate the infection). The sample titles of this study are shuffled in the database, so cell type and time point are left out; the donor was told from shared clones. The sample taken for sequencing was PBMCs or a T cell subset sorted from them (not recorded which).

CDR3 region: CASRISGSSYNEQFF. The nucleotides read TGTGCCAGCAGGATCTCAGGAAGCTCCTACAATGAGCAGTTCTTC. The rearrangement joined TRBV12-3 or TRBV12-4 to TRBJ2-1; no D segment can be confidently identified. The V and J ends are trimmed by 6 bases and 0 bases, leaving 12 bases between them. The CDR3 covers 15 residues, taking in both the cysteine and the phenylalanine. CDR3 DNA is the only sequence kept; it has 45 bases, read in frame from the first base.